The source of this TCR beta chain is a study of blood T cell repertoires in COVID-19. Turning to the study itself: Nucleic acid was either cDNA or gDNA, and it came from T cells, B-cell-depleted T cells, or PBMCs.

The CDR3 sequence is 16 residues long. The V segment lost 7 bases and the J segment 0 bases; nucleotides outside the gene matches: 8. Germline CDR1 reads MGHRA; CDR2 reads YSYEKL. Original data processing: It was from reference gene primer amplification that nucleated cell counts were estimated. TCRdb's table, derived via immunoSEQ multiplex PCR, lists solely in-frame clones and lacks some. The V and J calls and the clone size are those of that table, but D and trimming were determined from the DNA. Of tens of thousands of clones in the sample, about 84% are singletons; the top ten hold approximately 15%.

This TCR came from a woman in her 70s with acute or convalescent COVID-19. The V gene is TRBV4-1, the J gene TRBJ2-3; 9 positions agree with TRBD2. The sequenced material came from peripheral blood. The chain's CDR3 is CASKDSGGASTDTQYF. The CDR3 DNA follows: TGCGCCAGCAAAGATAGCGGGGGTGCTAGCACAGATACGCAGTATTTT.